The present T cell receptor (beta chain) was sequenced within a study of cytomegalovirus exposure and HLA in healthy donors. Background on the study: Earlier, fewer than 140 million unique TCR beta sequences were recovered from 200 million or so T cells by an analysis. Among the approximately 430 donors who were genotyped, about 84% fell in the genetic ancestry cluster that is associated with self-reported Caucasian donors.

Study observations and caveats: Productive status was seen about 90% or about 30% of the time for most TCR beta V segments in an earlier analysis. According to reports, the classifier identified cytomegalovirus status with high specificity and sensitivity.

V gave up 5 bases and J gave up 4 bases, with 15 bases separating them. Germline V gene sequence: CDR1 MDHEN, CDR2 SYDVKM. The CDR3 sequence is 14 residues long. With 60 Vbeta and 13 Jbeta primers, the PCR was carried out. Sequencing was performed with immunoSEQ multiplex PCR; in TCRdb, only in-frame clones are kept and a portion is missing. The sample gives 130,000 or so clones, around 80% of which show up once; roughly 3.2% is in the top ten. About this clone: Its antigen is unknown.

The sequencing sample was made of PBMCs. J is TRBJ2-7 and V is TRBV28; a weak D match, TRBD1 (6 bases). This clonotype was obtained from a man younger than 35 in good health and CMV-seropositive. The CDR3 here is CASSPGHSAYEQYF. CDR3 DNA sequence: TGTGCCAGCAGTCCGGGACACTCGGCGTACGAGCAGTACTTC.